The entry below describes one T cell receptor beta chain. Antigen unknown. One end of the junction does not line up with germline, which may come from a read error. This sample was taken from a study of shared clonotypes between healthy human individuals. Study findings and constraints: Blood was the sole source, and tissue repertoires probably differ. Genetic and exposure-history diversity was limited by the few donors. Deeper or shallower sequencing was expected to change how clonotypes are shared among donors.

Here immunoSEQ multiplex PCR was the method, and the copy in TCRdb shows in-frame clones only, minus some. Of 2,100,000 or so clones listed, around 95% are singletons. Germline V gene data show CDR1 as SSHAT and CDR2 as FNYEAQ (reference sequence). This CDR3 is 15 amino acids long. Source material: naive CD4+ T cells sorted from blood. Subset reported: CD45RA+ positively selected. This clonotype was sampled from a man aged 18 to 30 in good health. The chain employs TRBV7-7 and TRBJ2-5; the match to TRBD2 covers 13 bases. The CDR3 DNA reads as TGTGCTAGCAGCGAGGGACTAGCGGGAACAGAGACCCAGTACTTC. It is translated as CASSEGLAGTETQYF.